Presented here are 6 T cell receptor beta chains from one specimen sequenced in a study of T cell responses to AZD1222 COVID-19 vaccine. Data came from immunoSEQ multiplex PCR; TCRdb stores just in-frame clones and leaves some out. This sample carries 130,000 to 150,000 clones, about nine tenths of them seen once, and the ten largest clones take about 1.8%. Sequencing was performed on peripheral blood, taken 28 days after the second AZD1222 dose. Receptor source: an adult who received the AZD1222 COVID-19 vaccine.

V usage is TRBV9 and J usage is TRBJ1-1; D unclear. Germline CDR1 and CDR2: SGDLS and YYNGEE. The V and J ends lost 6 bases and 7 bases respectively, with 13 bases between them. CDR3 length: 12 amino acids. As DNA, the CDR3 is TGTGCCAGCACCACCCCTTCTGGTGAAGCTTTCTTT. This codes for CASTTPSGEAFF.

The V call is TRBV6-1, the J call TRBJ2-3; D is unresolved. This CDR3 region has 17 residues. Trimming removed 4 bases from V and 3 bases from J, with 20 bases in between. In germline, CDR1 is MNHNS, CDR2 SASEGT. CDR3 bases: TGTGCCAGCAGTGCCCTTAGAGGCCGCCCTGGGACAGATACGCAGTATTTT. It translates to CASSALRGRPGTDTQYF.

CDR3 nucleotide sequence: TGTGCCAGCAGTTACTCTAGGACAGTTCCCTACGAGCAGTACTTC. The encoded protein is CASSYSRTVPYEQYF. V gene TRBV6-2 or TRBV6-3 combines with J gene TRBJ2-7, with D possibly being TRBD1 (6 bases). The CDR3 has 15 amino acids. Trimming left V 0 bases short and J 2 bases short, with 11 bases between. Germline CDR1 and CDR2: MNHEY and SVGEGT.

This clone was detected only once. The V gene is TRBV29-1, the J gene TRBJ1-1; 7 bases are shared with TRBD1. This CDR3 comprises 14 residues. Trimming at V came to 2 bases and at J to 1 base, leaving 4 bases not matched to a gene. Looked up from germline, CDR1 is SQVTM and CDR2 is ANQGSEA. CDR3 amino acids: CSVEPTGTNTEAFF. As DNA, the CDR3 is TGCAGCGTTGAACCGACAGGGACGAACACTGAAGCTTTCTTT.

The chain employs TRBV27 and TRBJ1-1, with 11 bases fitting TRBD1. The CDR3 runs to 14 residues. V dropped 3 bases and J dropped 11; count of bases not matched to a gene: 8. CDR1 and CDR2 (germline): MNHEY, SMNVEV (reference sequence). As DNA, the CDR3 is TGTGCCAGCAGTTTCCGGACAGGGGGCTCTTCGGCTTTCTTT. Its protein is CASSFRTGGSSAFF.

The chain couples TRBV27 to TRBJ1-1; 8 nucleotides line up with TRBD1. The CDR3 spans 15 residues. CDR1 MNHEY and CDR2 SMNVEV come from the germline V gene (reference sequence). The trim removed 6 bases at V and 1 base at J, leaving 7 bases unmatched. DNA for the CDR3: TGTGCCAGCAGCCGGAGACAGGGGACGAACACTGAAGCTTTCTTT. Protein product: CASSRRQGTNTEAFF.